These 28 T cell receptor beta chains were sequenced from one sample in a study of T-cell memory formation after mild COVID-19. TCRdb called the 5' RACE reads again in MiXCR, with one record for every CDR3 protein. Of under 300,000 distinct CDR3 sequences listed, approximately 9% were seen once; the top ten hold 20% to 25%. Sequencing input: PBMCs or a T cell subset sorted from them (not recorded which). The receptors were sampled from a man aged 18 to 30 who had mild COVID-19 (a few samples of this study predate the infection). Cell type and time point are not known.

This clonotype came up a few times. The chain has TRBV4-1 and TRBJ2-7; 12 bases align to TRBD2. Trimming at V came to 0 bases and at J to 5 bases, leaving 11 bases not matched to a gene. Germline CDR1 reads MGHRA; CDR2 reads YSYEKL. This CDR3 is 18 amino acids long. The CDR3 nucleotides read TGCGCCAGCAGCCAAGAGGGCCCGACTAGCGGGGGCTATAACGAGCAGTACTTC. As protein: CASSQEGPTSGGYNEQYF.

This clonotype showed up just a few times. CDR3 loop: CASRERRRDTGELFF. The CDR3 nucleotides are TGTGCCAGCCGCGAGAGGAGGCGGGACACCGGGGAGCTGTTTTTT. The chain has TRBV6-5 and TRBJ2-2; possible D gene TRBD2, 5 bases. The V and J ends lost 8 bases and 3 bases respectively, with 16 bases between them. CDR1 is MNHEY, CDR2 SVGAGI, per germline. The CDR3 has 15 residues.

The chain combines TRBV5-4 with TRBJ1-2; no clear D gene. V lost 1 base to trimming and J lost 5 bases, with 9 bases between them. CDR3 size: 13 residues. Germline loops: CDR1 SGHNT, CDR2 YYREEE (reference sequence). CDR3 region: CASSLKSLYGYTF. For the CDR3, the DNA is TGTGCCAGCAGCTTGAAAAGCCTGTATGGCTACACCTTC.

This clonotype was detected a few times. The rearrangement uses TRBV7-3 and TRBJ2-5, with 9 bases that match TRBD2. Germline V gene lookup returns CDR1 SGHTA and CDR2 FQGTGA. The CDR3 runs to 17 residues. V gave up 0 bases and J gave up 6 bases; unmatched junction bases: 11. The CDR3 is CASSLTPPAGGPKTQYF. CDR3 coding DNA: TGTGCCAGCAGCTTAACCCCCCCCGCGGGGGGGCCGAAGACCCAGTACTTC.

This clonotype was picked up a small number of times. The CDR3: CASSQEGSQPQHF. The CDR3 nucleotides are TGTGCCAGCAGCCAAGAGGGCTCTCAGCCCCAGCATTTT. The V and J genes are TRBV4-2 and TRBJ1-5; D remains unclear. This CDR3 region has 13 residues. Germline CDR1 and CDR2: LGHNA and YNFKEQ. Trimming removed 0 bases from V and 6 bases from J, with 6 bases in between.

The table lists this clonotype with many counts. The chain has TRBV5-1 and TRBJ2-1; 10 bases agree with TRBD1. Germline trimming cut 9 bases from V and 9 bases from J; bases unmatched to any gene: 12. The CDR3 is 14 residues long. Germline CDR1 is SGHRS and CDR2 is YFSETQ. CDR3 nucleotides: TGCGCCACGGCAGGGACAGGGGAGGGTATTGAGCAGTTCTTC. It yields the protein CATAGTGEGIEQFF.

This rearrangement joins TRBV12-3 or TRBV12-4 to TRBJ2-3, with TRBD2 matching over 10 bases. Trimming removed 3 bases from V and 4 bases from J; junction bases left unmatched: 1. This CDR3 has 14 amino acids. CDR3 residues: CASSFLAGADTQYF. For the CDR3, the DNA is TGTGCCAGCAGTTTCCTAGCGGGGGCAGATACGCAGTATTTT.

This clonotype occurred a few times. This rearrangement joins TRBV9 to TRBJ2-3; D is perhaps TRBD2 (5 bases). Germline V gene data show CDR1 as SGDLS and CDR2 as YYNGEE. This CDR3 is 14 amino acids long. V lost 4 bases and J 6 bases, leaving 15 bases between the germline ends. The CDR3 protein is CASSSGVTADTQYF. The CDR3 nucleotides are TGTGCCAGCAGCAGCGGTGTTACAGCCGATACGCAGTATTTT.

This clonotype appeared many times. V gene TRBV7-9 combines with J gene TRBJ2-3; maybe TRBD2 (6 bases). The germline V gene encodes CDR1 SEHNR and CDR2 FQNEAQ (reference sequence). CDR3 length equals 17 residues. Trimming cost V 4 bases and J 4 bases, with 21 bases left between them. DNA for the CDR3: TGTGCCAGCAGCTCCGAGGGCCGGGGCTGGGGGGCAGATACGCAGTATTTT. It codes for CASSSEGRGWGADTQYF.

This CDR3 is CASRGNSYEQYF. CDR3 sequence (DNA): TGTGCCAGCCGGGGAAACTCCTACGAGCAGTACTTC. The chain couples TRBV28 to TRBJ2-7; a weak D match, TRBD2 (5 bases). The CDR3 has 12 residues. The V end was cut by 8 bases, the J end by 0 bases, with 8 bases between. Germline V gene lookup returns CDR1 MDHEN and CDR2 SYDVKM.

The genes are TRBV7-2 and TRBJ2-2; D may be TRBD1 or TRBD2 (5 bases each). Deletions cut 4 bases from V and 1 base from J, with 10 bases between. The CDR3 sequence is 15 residues long. Germline V gene lookup returns CDR1 SGHTA and CDR2 FQGNSA. CDR3 amino acids: CASSYRTLNTGELFF. CDR3 nucleotides: TGTGCCAGCAGCTACAGGACTCTGAACACCGGGGAGCTGTTTTTT.

This clonotype was observed a handful of times. The chain is built from TRBV29-1 and TRBJ2-2; 11 bases match TRBD2. The length of the CDR3 is 16 residues. Germline trimming cut 6 bases from V and 2 bases from J; bases unmatched to any gene: 8. Germline-derived CDR1 and CDR2 are SQVTM and ANQGSEA. The CDR3 loop is CSVGPGTSGNTGELFF. The CDR3 nucleotides read TGCAGCGTGGGGCCAGGGACTAGCGGAAACACCGGGGAGCTGTTTTTT.

The gene calls are TRBV7-9 and TRBJ1-1; tentative D call: TRBD1 (5 bases). Germline CDR1 is SEHNR and CDR2 is FQNEAQ (reference sequence). The ends were cut back, 6 bases at V and 0 bases at J, with 8 bases in the middle. CDR3 size: 13 residues. DNA of the CDR3: TGTGCCAGCAGAGGGGAGATGAACACTGAAGCTTTCTTT. Translating it yields CASRGEMNTEAFF.

This clonotype came up many times. The chain employs TRBV11-2 and TRBJ2-3, with 8 nucleotides matching TRBD1. The V gene's germline CDR1 is SGHAT and CDR2 FQNNGV. V shed 8 bases, J shed 4 bases, and the junction held 8 bases outside the gene matches. This CDR3 contains 14 residues. The CDR3 DNA follows: TGTGCCAGCGCTTGGACAGGGCTTGCAGATACGCAGTATTTT. Protein product: CASAWTGLADTQYF.

Concerning this clonotype itself: A read error may produce the germline difference seen at one junction end. The chain has TRBV7-7 and TRBJ2-2, with TRBD1 matching 9 bases. This CDR3 is built from 15 residues. The germline V gene encodes CDR1 SSHAT and CDR2 FNYEAQ (reference sequence). CDR3 amino acids: CASSFGQGLSGELFF. The CDR3 DNA sequence: TGCGCCAGCAGCTTCGGACAGGGGTTGTCCGGGGAGCTGTTTTTT.

This clonotype was seen many times. This rearrangement joins TRBV7-2 to TRBJ2-3, with no clear D. V dropped 6 bases and J dropped 2 bases, with 6 bases sitting between them. Looked up from germline, CDR1 is SGHTA and CDR2 is FQGNSA. This CDR3 is built from 12 residues. Here the CDR3 DNA reads TGTGCCAGCAGGCCTTACACAGATACGCAGTATTTT. It codes for CASRPYTDTQYF.

This clonotype has just a few counts. V and J are TRBV5-1 and TRBJ2-5; the D gene is possibly TRBD1 (5 bases). CDR1 and CDR2 (germline): SGHRS, YFSETQ. Trimming removed 0 bases from V and 1 base from J, with 7 bases in between. The CDR3 runs 14 residues. The CDR3: CASSLGQSQETQYF. CDR3 bases: TGCGCCAGCAGCTTGGGACAGTCCCAAGAGACCCAGTACTTC. Using reference TRBV5-1 and TRBJ2-5 for the parts outside the CDR3, the full variable domain is KAGVTQTPRYLIKTRGQQVTLSCSPISGHRSVSWYQQTPGQGLQFLFEYFSETQRNKGNFPGRFSGRQFSNSRSEMNVSTLELGDSALYLCASSLGQSQETQYFGPGTRLLVL.

This clonotype was counted many times. This sequence joins TRBV27 and TRBJ2-7; 9 bases map to TRBD1. Germline CDR1 is MNHEY and CDR2 is SMNVEV (reference sequence). The CDR3 has 15 residues. V was clipped by 5 bases and J by 0 bases; unmatched bases: 5. The CDR3 bases are TGTGCCAGCAGTCCCGGGACAGGGCCCTCCTACGAGCAGTACGTC. It specifies CASSPGTGPSYEQYV.

The gene calls are TRBV6-1 and TRBJ1-3, with D possibly being TRBD1 (5 bases). CDR1 and CDR2 from the germline V gene are MNHNS and SASEGT. The CDR3 length is 15 residues. V gave up 5 bases and J gave up 0 bases, with 11 bases separating them. CDR3: CASSPGTYSGNTIYF. CDR3 DNA: TGTGCCAGCAGTCCTGGGACGTACTCTGGAAACACCATATATTTT.

The chain recombines TRBV30 with TRBJ2-1; a possible D gene is TRBD1 (6 bases). The V gene's germline CDR1 is GTSNPN and CDR2 SVGIG (reference sequence). V was pared by 5 bases and J by 5 bases, with 10 bases between. CDR3 length: 12 amino acids. The CDR3 DNA reads TGTGCCTGGGGGGACACCGACAATGAGCAGTTCTTC. Its protein product is CAWGDTDNEQFF.

The V and J genes are TRBV29-1 and TRBJ1-6; D remains ambiguous. This CDR3 has 12 amino acids. The germline CDR1 and CDR2 sequences are SQVTM and ANQGSEA. Trimming pared 7 bases from V and 4 bases from J, leaving 8 bases between. This chain's CDR3 is CSAGDYNSPLHF. CDR3 nucleotide sequence: TGCAGCGCCGGAGATTATAATTCACCCCTCCACTTT.

The sample holds many counts of this clonotype. V and J are TRBV27 and TRBJ1-4, with D unclear. The germline V gene encodes CDR1 MNHEY and CDR2 SMNVEV (reference sequence). V shed 6 bases and J shed 0 bases, with 11 bases lying between them. CDR3 size: 15 residues. CDR3 DNA sequence: TGTGCCAGCAGCCCCGTTTGGGCAACTAATGAAAAACTGTTTTTT. Protein sequence: CASSPVWATNEKLFF.

The rearrangement uses TRBV2 and TRBJ2-3, with a possible D match to TRBD2 (6 bases). The V gene lost 5 bases and the J gene lost 3 bases, with 12 bases spanning the gap. Germline lookup yields CDR1 SNHLY and CDR2 FYNNEI. The CDR3 is made up of 14 amino acids. CDR3 region: CASSRGAGTDTQYF. The CDR3 coding sequence is TGTGCCAGCAGTAGGGGTGCGGGGACAGATACGCAGTATTTT. Based on the CDR3 plus reference TRBV2 and TRBJ2-3, the full variable domain is EPEVTQTPSHQVTQMGQEVILRCVPISNHLYFYWYRQILGQKVEFLVSFYNNEISEKSEIFDDQFSVERPDGSNFTLKIRSTKLEDSAMYFCASSRGAGTDTQYFGPGTRLTVL.

This chain links TRBV5-1 with TRBJ2-3; 7 bases are shared with TRBD2. Germline-derived CDR1 and CDR2 are SGHRS and YFSETQ. The CDR3 contains 14 residues. V trimming: 7 bases; J trimming: 2 bases; junction bases outside the gene matches: 7. CDR3 coding DNA: TGCGCCAGCGGAAGGGAGGGATTCACAGATACGCAGTATTTT. Its protein product is CASGREGFTDTQYF.

This clonotype was seen a few times. This sequence joins TRBV7-2 and TRBJ2-3; D not certain. Germline V gene lookup returns CDR1 SGHTA and CDR2 FQGNSA. V shed 5 bases and J shed 1 base, with 10 bases lying between them. This CDR3 is built from 14 residues. The CDR3 region is CASSPNGRTDTQYF. The CDR3 nucleotides read TGTGCCAGCAGCCCAAATGGACGCACAGATACGCAGTATTTT.

The chain carries TRBV7-9 and TRBJ2-4; maybe TRBD1 (5 bases). The CDR3 has 12 amino acids. V was shortened by 1 base and J by 8 bases, with 6 bases between the two germline ends. Germline-derived CDR1 and CDR2 are SEHNR and FQNEAQ (reference sequence). This CDR3 is CASSLDRHIQYF. CDR3 nucleotides: TGTGCCAGCAGCTTAGACAGGCACATTCAGTACTTC.

This clonotype was counted only a few times. The V call is TRBV3-1, the J call TRBJ2-4; D is unresolved. The V gene lost 4 bases and the J gene lost 8 bases, with 21 bases spanning the gap. The CDR3 is 16 residues long. Per germline, CDR1 LGHDT and CDR2 YNNKEL (reference sequence). The CDR3 bases are TGTGCCAGCAGCCCGGAAGATAGCAGGTTTGGGGACATTCAGTACTTC. Translation gives CASSPEDSRFGDIQYF.

At least ten counts were recorded for this clonotype. V is TRBV7-9 and J is TRBJ2-3, with D tentatively TRBD2 (6 bases). V lost 4 bases, J lost 5 bases, and 16 bases lay in between. The germline V gene encodes CDR1 SEHNR and CDR2 FQNEAQ (reference sequence). CDR3 length: 15 residues. CDR3 amino acids: CASSSRAEGGDTQYF. The CDR3, as DNA: TGTGCCAGCAGCTCACGAGCGGAGGGTGGAGATACGCAGTATTTT.